This TCR beta chain was found in a study of T-cell memory formation after mild COVID-19. The study's findings and limits: The study found contracting CD4+ clones mainly in CM and EM and contracting CD8+ clones in EMRA. Clones that contracted from day 15 to 85 had balanced CD4/CD8; later expanders were CD4+ biased.

From 5'RACE with constant-segment primers came TCR alpha and TCR beta cDNA libraries that carried sample barcodes and UMIs. TCRdb processed the 5' RACE reads anew with MiXCR; each CDR3 protein has one entry. Of about 430,000 distinct CDR3 sequences in the sample, 20% to 30% were seen once. This clonotype was detected only a few times. The antigen remains unidentified. In germline, CDR1 is LGHNA, CDR2 YSLEER. Germline trimming cut 4 bases from V and 1 base from J; bases unmatched to any gene: 7. This CDR3 comprises 16 residues. The sequenced sample was PBMCs or a T cell subset sorted from them (not recorded which). The source is an adult woman who had mild COVID-19 (a few samples of this study predate the infection). Cell type and time point are not known. The J gene is TRBJ2-5, the V gene TRBV4-3; 9 bases match TRBD1. The CDR3 here is CASSRVPGQGQETQYF. The CDR3 coding sequence is TGCGCCAGCAGCCGCGTACCGGGACAGGGCCAAGAGACCCAGTACTTC.